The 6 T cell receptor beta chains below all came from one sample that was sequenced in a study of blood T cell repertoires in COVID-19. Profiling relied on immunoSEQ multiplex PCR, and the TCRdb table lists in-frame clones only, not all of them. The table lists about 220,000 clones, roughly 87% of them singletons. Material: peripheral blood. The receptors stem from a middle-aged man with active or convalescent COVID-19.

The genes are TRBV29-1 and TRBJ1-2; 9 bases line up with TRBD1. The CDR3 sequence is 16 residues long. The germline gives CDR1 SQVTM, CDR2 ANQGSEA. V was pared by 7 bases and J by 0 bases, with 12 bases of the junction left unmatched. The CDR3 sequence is CSGLSVGTGSNYGYTF. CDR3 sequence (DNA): TGCAGCGGCCTGTCCGTAGGGACAGGGTCTAACTATGGCTACACCTTC.

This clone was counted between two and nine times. This CDR3 reads CASSPSGKSNQPQHF. The CDR3 coding sequence is TGTGCCAGCAGCCCCTCGGGGAAGAGCAATCAGCCCCAGCATTTT. This rearrangement joins TRBV6-5 to TRBJ1-5; D is ambiguous. With 6 bases removed from V and 1 base from J, the gap between germline ends came to 13 bases. The germline V gene has CDR1 MNHEY and CDR2 SVGAGI. The CDR3 extends over 15 amino acids.

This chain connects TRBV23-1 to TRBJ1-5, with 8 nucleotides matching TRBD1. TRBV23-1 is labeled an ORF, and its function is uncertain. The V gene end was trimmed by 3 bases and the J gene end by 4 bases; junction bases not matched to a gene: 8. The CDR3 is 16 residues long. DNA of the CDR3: TGCGCCAGCAGTCACCAGACAGGGGAAGTTAATCAGCCCCAGCATTTT. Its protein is CASSHQTGEVNQPQHF.

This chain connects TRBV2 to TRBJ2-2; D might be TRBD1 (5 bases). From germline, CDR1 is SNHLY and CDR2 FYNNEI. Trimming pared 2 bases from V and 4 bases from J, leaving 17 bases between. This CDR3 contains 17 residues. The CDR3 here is CASSEFGSQAGTGELFF. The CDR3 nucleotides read TGTGCCAGCAGTGAATTCGGTTCACAGGCCGGCACCGGGGAGCTGTTTTTT.

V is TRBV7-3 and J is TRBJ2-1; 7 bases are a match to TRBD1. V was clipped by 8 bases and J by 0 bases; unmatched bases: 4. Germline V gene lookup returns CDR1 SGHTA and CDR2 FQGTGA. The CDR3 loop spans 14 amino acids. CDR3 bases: TGTGCCAGCTCACAGGGGCGCTCCTACAATGAGCAGTTCTTC. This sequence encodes CASSQGRSYNEQFF. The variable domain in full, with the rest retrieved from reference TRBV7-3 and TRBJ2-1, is GAGVSQTPSNKVTEKGKYVELRCDPISGHTALYWYRQSLGQGPEFLIYFQGTGAADDSGLPNDRFFAVRPEGSVSTLKIQRTERGDSAVYLCASSQGRSYNEQFFGPGTRLTVL.

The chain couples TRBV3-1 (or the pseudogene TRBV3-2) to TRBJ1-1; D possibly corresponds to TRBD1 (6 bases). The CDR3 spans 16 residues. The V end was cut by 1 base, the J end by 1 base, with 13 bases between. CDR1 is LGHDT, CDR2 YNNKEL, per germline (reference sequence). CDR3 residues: CASSQGFWGPNTEAFF. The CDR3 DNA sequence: TGTGCCAGCAGCCAAGGTTTTTGGGGGCCGAACACTGAAGCTTTCTTT.